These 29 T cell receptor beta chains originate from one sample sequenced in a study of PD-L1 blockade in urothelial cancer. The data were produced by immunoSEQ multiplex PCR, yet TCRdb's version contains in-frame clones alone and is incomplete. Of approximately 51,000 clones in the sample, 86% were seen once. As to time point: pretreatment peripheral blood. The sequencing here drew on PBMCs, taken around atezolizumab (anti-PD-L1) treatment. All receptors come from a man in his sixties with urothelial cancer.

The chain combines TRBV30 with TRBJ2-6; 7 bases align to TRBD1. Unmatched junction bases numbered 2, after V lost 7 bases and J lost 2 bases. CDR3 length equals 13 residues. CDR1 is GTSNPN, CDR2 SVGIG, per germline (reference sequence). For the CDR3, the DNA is TGTGCCTCCGACAGGGCTGGGGCCAACGTCCTGACTTTC. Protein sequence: CASDRAGANVLTF.

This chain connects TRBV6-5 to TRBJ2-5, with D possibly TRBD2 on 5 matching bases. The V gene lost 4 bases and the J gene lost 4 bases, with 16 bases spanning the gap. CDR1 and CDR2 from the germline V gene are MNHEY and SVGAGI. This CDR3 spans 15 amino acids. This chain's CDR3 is CASSSGHGERETQYF. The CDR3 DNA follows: TGTGCCAGCAGTTCGGGCCATGGGGAGCGAGAGACCCAGTACTTC.

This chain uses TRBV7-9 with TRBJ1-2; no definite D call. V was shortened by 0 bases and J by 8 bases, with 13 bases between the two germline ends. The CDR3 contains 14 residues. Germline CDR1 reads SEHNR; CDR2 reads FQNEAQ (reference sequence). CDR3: CASSLANTAEGYTF. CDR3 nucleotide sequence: TGTGCCAGCAGCTTAGCGAATACAGCTGAGGGCTACACCTTC. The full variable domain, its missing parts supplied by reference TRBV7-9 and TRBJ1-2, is DTGVSQNPRHKITKRGQNVTFRCDPISEHNRLYWYRQTLGQGPEFLTYFQNEAQLEKSRLLSDRFSAERPKGSFSTLEIQRTEQGDSAMYLCASSLANTAEGYTFGSGTRLTVV.

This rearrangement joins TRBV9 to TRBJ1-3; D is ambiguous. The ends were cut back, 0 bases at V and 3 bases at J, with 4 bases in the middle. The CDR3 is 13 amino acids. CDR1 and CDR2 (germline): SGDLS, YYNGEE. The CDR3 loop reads CASSVVDGNTIYF. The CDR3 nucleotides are TGTGCCAGCAGCGTAGTAGATGGAAACACCATATATTTT.

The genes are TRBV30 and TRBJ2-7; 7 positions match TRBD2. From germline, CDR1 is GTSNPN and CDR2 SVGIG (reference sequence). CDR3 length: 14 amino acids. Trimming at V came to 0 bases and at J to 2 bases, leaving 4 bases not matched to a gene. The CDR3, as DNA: TGTGCCTGGAGTGTGGCTAGCGGTCCCTACGAGCAGTACTTC. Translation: CAWSVASGPYEQYF. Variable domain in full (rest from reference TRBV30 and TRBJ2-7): SQTIHQWPATLVQPVGSPLSLECTVEGTSNPNLYWYRQAAGRGLQLLFYSVGIGQISSEVPQNLSASRPQDRQFILSSKKLLLSDSGFYLCAWSVASGPYEQYFGPGTRLTVT.

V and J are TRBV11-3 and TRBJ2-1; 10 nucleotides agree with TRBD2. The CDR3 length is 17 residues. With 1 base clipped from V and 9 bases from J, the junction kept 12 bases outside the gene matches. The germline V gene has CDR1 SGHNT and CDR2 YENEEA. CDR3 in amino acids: CASSLGPGTSVFSEQFF. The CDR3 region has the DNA TGTGCCAGCAGCTTAGGGCCAGGGACTAGCGTGTTTAGTGAGCAGTTCTTC.

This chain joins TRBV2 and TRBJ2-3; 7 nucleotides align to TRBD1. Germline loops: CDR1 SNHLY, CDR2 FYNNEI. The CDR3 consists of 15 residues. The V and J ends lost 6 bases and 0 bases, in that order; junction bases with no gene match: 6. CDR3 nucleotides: TGTGCCAGCAGCGCCGGGACAGCTAGCACAGATACGCAGTATTTT. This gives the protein CASSAGTASTDTQYF.

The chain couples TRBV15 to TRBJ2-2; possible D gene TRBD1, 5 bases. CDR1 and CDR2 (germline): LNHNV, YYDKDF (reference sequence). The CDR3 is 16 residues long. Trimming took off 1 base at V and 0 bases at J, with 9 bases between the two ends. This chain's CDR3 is CATSRVGATNTGELFF. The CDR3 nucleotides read TGTGCCACCAGCAGAGTAGGGGCCACGAACACCGGGGAGCTGTTTTTT.

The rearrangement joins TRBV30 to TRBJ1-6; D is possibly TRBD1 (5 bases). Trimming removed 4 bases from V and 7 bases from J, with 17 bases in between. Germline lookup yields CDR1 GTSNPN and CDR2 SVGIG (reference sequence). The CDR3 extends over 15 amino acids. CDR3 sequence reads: CAWNGRGGWNSPLHF. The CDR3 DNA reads TGTGCCTGGAATGGGAGGGGTGGTTGGAATTCACCCCTCCACTTT.

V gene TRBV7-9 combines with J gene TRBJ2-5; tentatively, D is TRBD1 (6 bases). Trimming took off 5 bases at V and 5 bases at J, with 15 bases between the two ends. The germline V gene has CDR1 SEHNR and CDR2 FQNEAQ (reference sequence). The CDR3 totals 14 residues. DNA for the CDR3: TGTGCCAGCAGCCCAGGGGCAGGGAAGGAGACCCAGTACTTC. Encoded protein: CASSPGAGKETQYF.

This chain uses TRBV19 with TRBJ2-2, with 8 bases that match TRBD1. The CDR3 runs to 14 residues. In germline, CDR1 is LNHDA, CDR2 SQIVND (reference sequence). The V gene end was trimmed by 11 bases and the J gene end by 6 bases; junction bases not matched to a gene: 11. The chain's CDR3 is CAVKKEQGAGELFF. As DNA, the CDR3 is TGTGCCGTCAAAAAAGAACAGGGGGCCGGGGAGCTGTTTTTT.

The CDR3 DNA reads TGTGCCAGCAGAGAGGGCTATGAAAAACTGTTTTTT. The encoded protein is CASREGYEKLFF. This rearrangement joins TRBV6-6 to TRBJ1-4; D unclear. V was cut by 6 bases and J by 6 bases, with 8 bases left in between. The CDR3 covers 12 residues. From germline, CDR1 is MNHNY and CDR2 SVGAGI (reference sequence).

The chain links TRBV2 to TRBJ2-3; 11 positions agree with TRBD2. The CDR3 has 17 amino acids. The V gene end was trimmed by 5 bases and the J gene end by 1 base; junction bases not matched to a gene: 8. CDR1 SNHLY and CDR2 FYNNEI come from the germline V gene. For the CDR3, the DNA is TGTGCCAGCAGTTTCGGACTAGCGGGCGATGGCACAGATACGCAGTATTTT. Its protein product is CASSFGLAGDGTDTQYF.

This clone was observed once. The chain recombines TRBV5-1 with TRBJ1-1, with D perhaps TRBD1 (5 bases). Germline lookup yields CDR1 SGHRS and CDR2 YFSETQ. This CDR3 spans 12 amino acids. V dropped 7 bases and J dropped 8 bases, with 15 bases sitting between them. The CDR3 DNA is TGCGCCAGCCGAACAGGAGCCAAAGAAGCTTTCTTT. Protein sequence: CASRTGAKEAFF.

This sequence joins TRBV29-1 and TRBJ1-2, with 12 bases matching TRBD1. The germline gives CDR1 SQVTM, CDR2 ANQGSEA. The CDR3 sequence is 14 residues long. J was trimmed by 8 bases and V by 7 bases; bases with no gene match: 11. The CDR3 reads CSAGGGQGAEGYTF. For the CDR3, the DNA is TGCAGCGCTGGTGGGGGACAGGGGGCGGAGGGCTACACCTTC.

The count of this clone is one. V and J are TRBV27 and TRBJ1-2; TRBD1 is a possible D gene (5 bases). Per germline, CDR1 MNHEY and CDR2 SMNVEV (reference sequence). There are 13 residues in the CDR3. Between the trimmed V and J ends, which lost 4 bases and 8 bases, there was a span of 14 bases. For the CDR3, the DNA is TGTGCCAGCAGTTCTGCAGGGAAGGGAGGCTACACCTTC. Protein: CASSSAGKGGYTF.

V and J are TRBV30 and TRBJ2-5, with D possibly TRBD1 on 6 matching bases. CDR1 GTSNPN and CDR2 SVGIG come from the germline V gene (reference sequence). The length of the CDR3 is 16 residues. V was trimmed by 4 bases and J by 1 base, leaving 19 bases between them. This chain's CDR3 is CAWKTRNRALQETQYF. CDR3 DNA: TGTGCCTGGAAGACCCGGAACAGGGCTCTCCAAGAGACCCAGTACTTC.

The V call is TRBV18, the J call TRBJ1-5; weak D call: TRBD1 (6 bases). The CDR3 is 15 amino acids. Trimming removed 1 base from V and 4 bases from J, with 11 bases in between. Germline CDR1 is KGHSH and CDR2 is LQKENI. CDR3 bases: TGTGCCAGCTCACCACAGAGCCAGGGGAATCAGCCCCAGCATTTT. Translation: CASSPQSQGNQPQHF. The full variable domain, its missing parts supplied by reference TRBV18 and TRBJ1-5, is NAGVMQNPRHLVRRRGQEARLRCSPMKGHSHVYWYRQLPEEGLKFMVYLQKENIIDESGMPKERFSAEFPKEGPSILRIQQVVRGDSAAYFCASSPQSQGNQPQHFGDGTRLSIL.

The CDR3 region has the DNA TGTGCCAGTAGATCGGCGGGGCGGGAGACCCAGTACTTC. This sequence encodes CASRSAGRETQYF. This rearrangement joins TRBV19 to TRBJ2-5; a possible D gene is TRBD2 (6 bases). V dropped 6 bases and J dropped 5 bases, with 13 bases sitting between them. The germline V gene encodes CDR1 LNHDA and CDR2 SQIVND (reference sequence). The CDR3 length is 13 residues.

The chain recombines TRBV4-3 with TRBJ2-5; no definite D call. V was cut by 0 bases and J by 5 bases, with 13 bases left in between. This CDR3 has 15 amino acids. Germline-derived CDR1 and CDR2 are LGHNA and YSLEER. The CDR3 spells CASSQDAVTQETQYF. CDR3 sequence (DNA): TGCGCCAGCAGCCAAGACGCCGTTACCCAGGAGACCCAGTACTTC.

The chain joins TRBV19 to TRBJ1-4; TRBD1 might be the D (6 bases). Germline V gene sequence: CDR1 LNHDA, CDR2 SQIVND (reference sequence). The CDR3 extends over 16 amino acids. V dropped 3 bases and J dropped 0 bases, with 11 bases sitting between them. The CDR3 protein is CASSIPQGPTNEKLFF. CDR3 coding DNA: TGTGCCAGTAGTATTCCACAGGGTCCAACTAATGAAAAACTGTTTTTT.

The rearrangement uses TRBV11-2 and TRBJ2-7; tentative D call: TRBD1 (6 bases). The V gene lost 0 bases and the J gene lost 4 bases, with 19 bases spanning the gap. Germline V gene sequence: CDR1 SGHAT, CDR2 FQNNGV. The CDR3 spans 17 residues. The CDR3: CASSLEIGWTGTYEQYF. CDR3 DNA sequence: TGTGCCAGCAGCTTAGAAATCGGCTGGACGGGGACATACGAGCAGTACTTC.

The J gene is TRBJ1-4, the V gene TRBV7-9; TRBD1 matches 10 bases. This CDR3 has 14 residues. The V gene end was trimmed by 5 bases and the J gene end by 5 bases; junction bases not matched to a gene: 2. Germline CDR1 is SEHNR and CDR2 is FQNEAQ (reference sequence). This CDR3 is CASSTGQGNEKLFF. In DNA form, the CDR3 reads TGTGCCAGCAGCACGGGACAGGGGAATGAAAAACTGTTTTTT.

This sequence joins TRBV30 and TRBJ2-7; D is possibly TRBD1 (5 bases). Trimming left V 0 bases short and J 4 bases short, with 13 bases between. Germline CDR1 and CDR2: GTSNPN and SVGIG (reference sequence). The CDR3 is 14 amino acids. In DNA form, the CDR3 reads TGTGCCTGGAGTGTAATGGGGCAGCGATACGAGCAGTACTTC. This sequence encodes CAWSVMGQRYEQYF.

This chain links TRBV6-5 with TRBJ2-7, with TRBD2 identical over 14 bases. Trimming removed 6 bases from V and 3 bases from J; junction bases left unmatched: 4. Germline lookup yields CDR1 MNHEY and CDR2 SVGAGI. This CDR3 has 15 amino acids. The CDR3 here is CASRRGTSGSYEQYF. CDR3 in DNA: TGTGCCAGCAGGAGAGGGACTAGCGGGAGCTACGAGCAGTACTTC.

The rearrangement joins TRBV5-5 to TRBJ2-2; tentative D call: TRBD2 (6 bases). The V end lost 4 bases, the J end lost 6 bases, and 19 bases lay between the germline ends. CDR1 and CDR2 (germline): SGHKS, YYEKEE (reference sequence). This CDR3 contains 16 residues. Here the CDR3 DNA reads TGTGCCAGCAGCCCAACCCCAAGACTAGGCTCCGGGGAGCTGTTTTTT. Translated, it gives CASSPTPRLGSGELFF.

The CDR3 DNA reads TGTGCCAGCAGTCCCGGGACAGGGGGCGCAGGGACTGAAGCTTTCTTT. Translating gives CASSPGTGGAGTEAFF. The chain has TRBV6-6 and TRBJ1-1; 12 bases line up with TRBD1. V shed 5 bases and J 5 bases; nucleotides not matched to a gene: 9. CDR3 length: 16 residues. Germline lookup yields CDR1 MNHNY and CDR2 SVGAGI (reference sequence).

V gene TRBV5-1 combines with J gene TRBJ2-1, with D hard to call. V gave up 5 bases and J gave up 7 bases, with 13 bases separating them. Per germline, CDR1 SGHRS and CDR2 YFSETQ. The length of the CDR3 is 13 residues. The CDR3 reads CASRRDSWNEQFF. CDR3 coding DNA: TGCGCCAGCAGAAGAGATTCGTGGAATGAGCAGTTCTTC.

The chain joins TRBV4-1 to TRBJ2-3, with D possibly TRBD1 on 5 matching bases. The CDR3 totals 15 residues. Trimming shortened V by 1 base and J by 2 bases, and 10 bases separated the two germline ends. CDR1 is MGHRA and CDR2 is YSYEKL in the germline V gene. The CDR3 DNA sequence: TGCGCCAGCAGCCAAGCCCCAGGGTACACAGATACGCAGTATTTT. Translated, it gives CASSQAPGYTDTQYF.